The T cell receptor beta chain under discussion was sequenced for a study of CD8 T cells in ankylosing spondylitis. In its sample, this clonotype was seen a few times. The antigen is undetermined. TCRdb recomputed calls from the 5' RACE reads with MiXCR, one row per CDR3 protein. The sample includes under 150,000 distinct CDR3 sequences, roughly a sixth of them seen just once. Findings and caveats of the study: Apparently characteristic of ankylosing spondylitis blood was a TCR beta motif (eight highly homologous variants).

CDR1 and CDR2 (germline): MDHEN, SYDVKM. Trimming removed 10 bases from V and 3 bases from J; junction bases left unmatched: 8. The CDR3 has 13 residues. The genes are TRBV28 and TRBJ1-1; 7 bases agree with TRBD1. Specimen: blood, either unsorted or a sorted T cell fraction (not recorded which). This sequence was found in a male donor with ankylosing spondylitis. CDR3 sequence: CATHDRADTEAFF. Here the CDR3 DNA reads TGTGCCACCCACGACAGGGCGGACACTGAAGCTTTCTTT.